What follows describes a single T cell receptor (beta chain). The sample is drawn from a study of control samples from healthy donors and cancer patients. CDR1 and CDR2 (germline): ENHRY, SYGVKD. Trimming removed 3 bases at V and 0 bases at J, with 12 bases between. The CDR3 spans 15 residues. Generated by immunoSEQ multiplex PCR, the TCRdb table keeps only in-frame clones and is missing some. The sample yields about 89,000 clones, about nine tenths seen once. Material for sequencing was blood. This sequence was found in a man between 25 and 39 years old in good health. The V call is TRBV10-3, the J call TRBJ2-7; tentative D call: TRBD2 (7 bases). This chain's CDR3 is CAISEGGGDSYEQYF. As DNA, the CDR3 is TGTGCCATCAGTGAAGGGGGAGGGGACTCCTACGAGCAGTACTTC.